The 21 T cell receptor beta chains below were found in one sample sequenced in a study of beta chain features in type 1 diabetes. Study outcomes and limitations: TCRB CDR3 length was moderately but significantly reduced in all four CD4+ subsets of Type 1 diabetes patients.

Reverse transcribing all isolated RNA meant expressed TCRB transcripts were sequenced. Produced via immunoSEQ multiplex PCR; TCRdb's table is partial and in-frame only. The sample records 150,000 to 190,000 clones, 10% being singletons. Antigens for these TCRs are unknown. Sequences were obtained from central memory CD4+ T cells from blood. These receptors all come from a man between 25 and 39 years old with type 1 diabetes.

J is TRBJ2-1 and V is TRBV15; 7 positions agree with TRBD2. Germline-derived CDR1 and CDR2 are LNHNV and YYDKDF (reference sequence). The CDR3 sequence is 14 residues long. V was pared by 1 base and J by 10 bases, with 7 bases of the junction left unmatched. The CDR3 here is CATSRVRLAQEQFF. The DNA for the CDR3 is TGTGCCACCAGCAGAGTACGACTAGCACAGGAGCAGTTCTTC.

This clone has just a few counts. The CDR3 bases are TGTGCCAGCAGCTACGTTTCCGGTGAAGGGGGTGGCTACACCTTC. It specifies CASSYVSGEGGGYTF. The chain links TRBV5-6 to TRBJ1-2; TRBD1 is a possible D gene (6 bases). Germline-derived CDR1 and CDR2 are SGHDT and YYEEEE. Trimming cost V 3 bases and J 7 bases, with 19 bases left between them. This CDR3 is built from 15 residues. Combining the CDR3 with reference TRBV5-6 and TRBJ1-2 gives the whole variable domain DAGVTQSPTHLIKTRGQQVTLRCSPKSGHDTVSWYQQALGQGPQFIFQYYEEEERQRGNFPDRFSGHQFPNYSSELNVNALLLGDSALYLCASSYVSGEGGGYTFGSGTRLTVV.

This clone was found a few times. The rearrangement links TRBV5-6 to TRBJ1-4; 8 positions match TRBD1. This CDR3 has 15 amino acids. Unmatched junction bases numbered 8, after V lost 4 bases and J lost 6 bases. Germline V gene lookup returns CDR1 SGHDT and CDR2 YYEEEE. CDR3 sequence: CASSLGQGRDEKLFF. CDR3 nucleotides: TGTGCCAGCAGCCTAGGACAGGGAAGGGATGAAAAACTGTTTTTT.

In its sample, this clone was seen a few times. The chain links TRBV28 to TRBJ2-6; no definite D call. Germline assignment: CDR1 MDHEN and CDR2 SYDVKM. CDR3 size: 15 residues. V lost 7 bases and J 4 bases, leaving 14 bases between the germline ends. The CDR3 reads CASKRGSAGANVLTF. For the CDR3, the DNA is TGTGCCAGCAAACGCGGCAGCGCAGGGGCCAACGTCCTGACTTTC.

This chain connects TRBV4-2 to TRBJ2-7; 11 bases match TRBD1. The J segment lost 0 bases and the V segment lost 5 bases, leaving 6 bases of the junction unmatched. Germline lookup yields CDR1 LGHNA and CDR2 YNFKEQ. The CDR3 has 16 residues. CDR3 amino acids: CASSSRTGGSSYEQYF. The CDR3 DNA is TGTGCCAGCAGCTCTCGGACAGGGGGCAGCTCCTACGAGCAGTACTTC.

The chain's CDR3 is CASSQGGFYGYTF. The CDR3 DNA reads TGTGCCAGCAGTCAAGGGGGTTTCTATGGCTACACCTTC. The chain carries TRBV6-5 and TRBJ1-2; D possibly corresponds to TRBD1 (6 bases). Trimming took off 5 bases at V and 4 bases at J, with 11 bases between the two ends. The CDR3 spans 13 residues. Germline V gives CDR1 MNHEY, CDR2 SVGAGI.

CDR3 sequence reads: CASSLLGVGMNTEAFF. The CDR3 DNA sequence: TGTGCCAGCAGCTTACTAGGAGTGGGAATGAACACTGAAGCTTTCTTT. The rearrangement uses TRBV5-6 and TRBJ1-1, with unresolved D. V was clipped by 2 bases and J by 0 bases, with 14 bases between them. In germline, CDR1 is SGHDT, CDR2 YYEEEE. The CDR3 consists of 16 residues.

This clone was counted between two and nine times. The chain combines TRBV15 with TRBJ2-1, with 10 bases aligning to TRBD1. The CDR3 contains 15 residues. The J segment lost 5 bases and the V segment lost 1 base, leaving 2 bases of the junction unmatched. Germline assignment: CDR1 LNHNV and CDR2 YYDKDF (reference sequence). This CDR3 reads CATSRAGTGDNEQFF. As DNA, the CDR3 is TGTGCCACCAGCAGAGCAGGGACAGGGGACAATGAGCAGTTCTTC.

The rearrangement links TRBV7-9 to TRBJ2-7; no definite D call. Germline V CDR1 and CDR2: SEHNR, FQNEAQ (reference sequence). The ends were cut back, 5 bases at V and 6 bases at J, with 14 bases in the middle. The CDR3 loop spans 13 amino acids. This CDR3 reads CASSVEGASEQYF. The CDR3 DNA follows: TGTGCCAGCAGCGTAGAAGGAGCAAGCGAGCAGTACTTC.

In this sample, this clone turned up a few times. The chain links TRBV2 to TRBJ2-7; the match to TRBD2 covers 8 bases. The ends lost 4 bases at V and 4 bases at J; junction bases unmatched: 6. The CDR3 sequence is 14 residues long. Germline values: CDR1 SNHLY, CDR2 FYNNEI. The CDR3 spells CASSVTSGGYEQYF. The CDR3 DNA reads TGTGCCAGCAGTGTTACTAGCGGAGGGTACGAGCAGTACTTC.

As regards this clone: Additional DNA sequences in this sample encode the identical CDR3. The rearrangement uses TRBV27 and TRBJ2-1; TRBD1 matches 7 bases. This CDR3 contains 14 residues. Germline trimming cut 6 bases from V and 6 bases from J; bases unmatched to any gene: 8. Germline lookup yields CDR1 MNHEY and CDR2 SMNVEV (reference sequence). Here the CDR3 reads CASSRDRGVNEQFF. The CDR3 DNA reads TGTGCCAGCAGCCGGGACAGAGGGGTCAATGAGCAGTTCTTC.

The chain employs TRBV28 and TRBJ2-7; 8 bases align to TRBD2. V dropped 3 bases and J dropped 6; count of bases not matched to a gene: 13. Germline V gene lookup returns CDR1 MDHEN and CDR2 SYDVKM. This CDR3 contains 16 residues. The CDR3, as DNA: TGTGCCAGCAGTTTCCCGCCCCTCGGACTAGCTACCGAGCAGTACTTC. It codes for CASSFPPLGLATEQYF.

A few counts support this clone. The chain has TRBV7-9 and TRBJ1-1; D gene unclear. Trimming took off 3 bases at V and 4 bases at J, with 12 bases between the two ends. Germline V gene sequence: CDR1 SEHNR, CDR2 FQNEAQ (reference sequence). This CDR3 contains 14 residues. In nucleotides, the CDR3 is TGTGCCAGCAGCTTCGGAGTGGAGAGCACTGAAGCTTTCTTT. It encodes CASSFGVESTEAFF.

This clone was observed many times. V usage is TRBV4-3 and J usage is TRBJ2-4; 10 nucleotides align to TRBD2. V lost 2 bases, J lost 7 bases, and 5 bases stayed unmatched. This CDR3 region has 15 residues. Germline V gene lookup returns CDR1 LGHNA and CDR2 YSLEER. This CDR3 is CASSQTGLAKNIQYF. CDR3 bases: TGCGCCAGCAGCCAAACGGGACTAGCGAAGAACATTCAGTACTTC.

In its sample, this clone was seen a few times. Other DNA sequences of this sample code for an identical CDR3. The CDR3 coding sequence is TGTGCCAGCAGCTCTTCTGGGGCCAACGTCCTGACTTTC. It translates to CASSSSGANVLTF. The gene calls are TRBV7-9 and TRBJ2-6; D is undetermined. Trimming shortened V by 4 bases and J by 1 base, and 2 bases separated the two germline ends. CDR1 SEHNR and CDR2 FQNEAQ come from the germline V gene (reference sequence). The CDR3 is 13 amino acids.

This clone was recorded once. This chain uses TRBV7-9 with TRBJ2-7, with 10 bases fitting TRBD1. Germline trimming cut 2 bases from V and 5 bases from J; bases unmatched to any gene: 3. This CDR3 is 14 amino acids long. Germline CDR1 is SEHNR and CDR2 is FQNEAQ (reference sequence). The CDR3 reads CASSLRDRGDEQYF. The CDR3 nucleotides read TGTGCCAGCAGCTTAAGGGACAGGGGCGACGAGCAGTACTTC.

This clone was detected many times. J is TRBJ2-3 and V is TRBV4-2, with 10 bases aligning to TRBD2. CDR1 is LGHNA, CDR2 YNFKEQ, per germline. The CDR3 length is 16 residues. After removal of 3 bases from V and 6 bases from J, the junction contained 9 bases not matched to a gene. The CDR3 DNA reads TGTGCCAGCAGCCAGGCTAGCGGGAGAGATGGGGATACGCAGTATTTT. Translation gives CASSQASGRDGDTQYF.

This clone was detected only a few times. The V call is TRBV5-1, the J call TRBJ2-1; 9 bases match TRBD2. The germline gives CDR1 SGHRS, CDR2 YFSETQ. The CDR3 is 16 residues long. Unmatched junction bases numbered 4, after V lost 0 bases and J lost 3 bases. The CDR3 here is CASSLDAGGGYNEQFF. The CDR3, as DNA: TGCGCCAGCAGCTTGGACGCGGGAGGGGGCTACAATGAGCAGTTCTTC.

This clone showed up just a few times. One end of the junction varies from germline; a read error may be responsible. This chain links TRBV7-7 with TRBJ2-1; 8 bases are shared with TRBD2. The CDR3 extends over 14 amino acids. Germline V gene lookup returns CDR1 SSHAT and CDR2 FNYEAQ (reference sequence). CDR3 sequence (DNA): TGTGCTAGCAGCCTTGGGGGACTAGTCAATGAGCAGTTCTTC. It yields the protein CASSLGGLVNEQFF.

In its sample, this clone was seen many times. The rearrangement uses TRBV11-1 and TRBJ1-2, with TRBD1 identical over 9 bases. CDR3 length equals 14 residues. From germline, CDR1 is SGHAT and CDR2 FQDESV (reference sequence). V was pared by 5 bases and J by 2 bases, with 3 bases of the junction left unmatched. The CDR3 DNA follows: TGTGCCAGCAGCCCAGGACAGGGGAACTATGGCTACACCTTC. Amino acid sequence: CASSPGQGNYGYTF.

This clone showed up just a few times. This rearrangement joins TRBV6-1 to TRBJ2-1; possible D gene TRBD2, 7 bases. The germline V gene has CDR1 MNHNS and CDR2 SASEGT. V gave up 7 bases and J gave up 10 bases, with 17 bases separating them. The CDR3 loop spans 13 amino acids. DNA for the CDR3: TGTGCCAGCACCTTAGGGGGGGGCCGGGAGCAGTTCTTC. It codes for CASTLGGGREQFF.